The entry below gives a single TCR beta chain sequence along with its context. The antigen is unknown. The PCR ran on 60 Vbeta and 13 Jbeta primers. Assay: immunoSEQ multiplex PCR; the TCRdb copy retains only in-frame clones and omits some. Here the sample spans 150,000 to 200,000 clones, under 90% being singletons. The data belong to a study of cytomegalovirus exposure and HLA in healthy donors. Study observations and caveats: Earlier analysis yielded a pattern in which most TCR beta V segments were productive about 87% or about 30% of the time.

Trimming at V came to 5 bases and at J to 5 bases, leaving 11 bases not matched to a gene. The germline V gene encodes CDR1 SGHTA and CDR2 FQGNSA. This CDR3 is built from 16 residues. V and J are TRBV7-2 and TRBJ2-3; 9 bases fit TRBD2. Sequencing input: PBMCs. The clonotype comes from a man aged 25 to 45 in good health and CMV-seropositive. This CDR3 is CASSPASGVKQDTQYF. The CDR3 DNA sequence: TGTGCCAGCAGCCCGGCTAGCGGGGTAAAACAAGATACGCAGTATTTT.